This entry lists 8 T cell receptor beta chains sequenced from one sample in a study of cytomegalovirus exposure and HLA in healthy donors. PCR amplification relied on 60 Vbeta primers (plus 13 Jbeta primers). The protocol was immunoSEQ multiplex PCR, while the TCRdb copy is restricted to in-frame clones and leaves out a portion. The repertoire holds 75,000 to 90,000 clones, with 75% to 80% as singletons. Sample: PBMCs. The receptor source for this set is a man aged 35-49 years in good health and CMV-seronegative.

This clone was found once. This chain links TRBV30 with TRBJ2-7; TRBD1 is a possible D gene (5 bases). The CDR3 runs 12 residues. Germline CDR1 reads GTSNPN; CDR2 reads SVGIG (reference sequence). Trimming took off 3 bases at V and 3 bases at J, with 9 bases between the two ends. For the CDR3, the DNA is TGTGCCTGGAGCCCCAGGGACTACGAGCAGTACTTC. Amino acids: CAWSPRDYEQYF.

CDR3 in amino acids: CASSSAGLEETQYF. The CDR3 nucleotides are TGCGCCAGCAGCTCCGCCGGACTTGAAGAGACCCAGTACTTC. The J gene is TRBJ2-5, the V gene TRBV5-1, with TRBD2 as a possible D gene (5 bases). The CDR3 spans 14 residues. Germline CDR1 and CDR2: SGHRS and YFSETQ. The V gene lost 3 bases and the J gene lost 3 bases, with 12 bases spanning the gap.

V gene TRBV11-1 combines with J gene TRBJ1-5; D is possibly TRBD1 (5 bases). The CDR3 runs 14 residues. V was pared by 5 bases and J by 10 bases, with 18 bases between. Per the germline V gene, CDR1 is SGHAT and CDR2 is FQDESV (reference sequence). CDR3 DNA: TGTGCCAGCAGCCCCGATACCGGGACTCCACCCCAGCATTTT. It is translated as CASSPDTGTPPQHF. Full variable domain (outside the CDR3, taken from reference TRBV11-1 and TRBJ1-5): EAEVAQSPRYKITEKSQAVAFWCDPISGHATLYWYRQILGQGPELLVQFQDESVVDDSQLPKDRFSAERLKGVDSTLKIQPAELGDSAMYLCASSPDTGTPPQHFGDGTRLSIL.

This clone has more than one count but fewer than ten. The V and J genes are TRBV4-3 and TRBJ1-5; D not certain. The CDR3 totals 18 residues. V gave up 0 bases and J gave up 7 bases, with 22 bases separating them. The V gene's germline CDR1 is LGHNA and CDR2 YSLEER. CDR3 loop: CASSQDLPAQLGGQPQHF. CDR3 bases: TGCGCCAGCAGCCAAGATTTACCGGCACAGTTAGGCGGGCAGCCCCAGCATTTT.

This clone was picked up a small number of times. In DNA form, the CDR3 reads TGTGCCAGCAGTCACAAGCCGGGACAGGGGTTCTACGAGCAGTACTTC. It is translated as CASSHKPGQGFYEQYF. The chain uses TRBV6-6 and TRBJ2-7; 10 nucleotides match TRBD1. Germline values: CDR1 MNHNY, CDR2 SVGAGI (reference sequence). There are 16 residues in the CDR3. V shed 5 bases and J 3 bases; nucleotides not matched to a gene: 10.

The CDR3 is CASLGGRGTQPQHF. The DNA for the CDR3 is TGTGCCAGCCTAGGGGGAAGGGGGACGCAGCCCCAGCATTTT. The chain carries TRBV28 and TRBJ1-5; tentatively, D is TRBD1 (6 bases). The germline V and J ends were trimmed by 8 bases and 7 bases, with 18 bases remaining between them. The CDR3 contains 14 residues. Germline-derived CDR1 and CDR2 are MDHEN and SYDVKM.

The genes are TRBV7-3 and TRBJ2-3; D unresolved. This CDR3 spans 13 amino acids. Germline CDR1 SGHTA, CDR2 FQGTGA. V was trimmed by 2 bases and J by 5 bases, leaving 8 bases between them. CDR3 bases: TGTGCCAGCAGCTTATCGGTCGGAGATACGCAGTATTTT. This translates into CASSLSVGDTQYF.

This rearrangement joins TRBV5-6 to TRBJ2-7, with 12 bases identical to TRBD1. This CDR3 comprises 14 residues. CDR1 and CDR2 (germline): SGHDT, YYEEEE. Unmatched junction bases numbered 6, after V lost 4 bases and J lost 7 bases. CDR3 region: CASSGDRGLGEQYF. CDR3 bases: TGTGCCAGCAGCGGGGACAGGGGGCTAGGTGAGCAGTACTTC. The variable domain in full, with the rest retrieved from reference TRBV5-6 and TRBJ2-7, is DAGVTQSPTHLIKTRGQQVTLRCSPKSGHDTVSWYQQALGQGPQFIFQYYEEEERQRGNFPDRFSGHQFPNYSSELNVNALLLGDSALYLCASSGDRGLGEQYFGPGTRLTVT.